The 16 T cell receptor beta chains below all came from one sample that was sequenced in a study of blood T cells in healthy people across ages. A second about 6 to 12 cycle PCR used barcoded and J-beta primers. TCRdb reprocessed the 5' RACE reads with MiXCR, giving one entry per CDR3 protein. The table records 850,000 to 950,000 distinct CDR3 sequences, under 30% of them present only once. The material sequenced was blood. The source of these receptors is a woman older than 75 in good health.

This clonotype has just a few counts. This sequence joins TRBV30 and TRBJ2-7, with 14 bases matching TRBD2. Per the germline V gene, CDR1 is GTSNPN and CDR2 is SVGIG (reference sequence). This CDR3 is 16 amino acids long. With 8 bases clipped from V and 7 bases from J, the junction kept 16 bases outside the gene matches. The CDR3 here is CAGIRLAGGEVGEQYF. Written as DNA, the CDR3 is TGTGCCGGGATTAGACTAGCGGGGGGGGAAGTTGGGGAGCAGTACTTC.

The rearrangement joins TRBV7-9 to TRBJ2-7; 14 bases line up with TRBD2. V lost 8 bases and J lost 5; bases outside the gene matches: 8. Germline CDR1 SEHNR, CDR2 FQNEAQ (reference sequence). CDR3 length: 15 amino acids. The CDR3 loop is CASVLGTSGGDEQYF. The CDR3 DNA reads TGTGCCAGCGTGCTCGGGACTAGCGGGGGAGACGAGCAGTACTTC.

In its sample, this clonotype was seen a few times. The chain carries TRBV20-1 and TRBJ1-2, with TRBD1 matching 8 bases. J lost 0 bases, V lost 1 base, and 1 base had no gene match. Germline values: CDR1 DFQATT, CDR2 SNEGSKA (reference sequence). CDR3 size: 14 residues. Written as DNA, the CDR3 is TGCAGTGCTAGAGGACAGGGGACTAACTATGGCTACACCTTC. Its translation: CSARGQGTNYGYTF.

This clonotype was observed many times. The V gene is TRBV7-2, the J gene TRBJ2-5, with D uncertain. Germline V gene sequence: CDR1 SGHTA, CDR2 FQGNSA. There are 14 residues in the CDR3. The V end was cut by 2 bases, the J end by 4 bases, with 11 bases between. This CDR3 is CASSLSGRRETQYF. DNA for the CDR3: TGTGCCAGCAGCTTAAGTGGACGTAGAGAGACCCAGTACTTC.

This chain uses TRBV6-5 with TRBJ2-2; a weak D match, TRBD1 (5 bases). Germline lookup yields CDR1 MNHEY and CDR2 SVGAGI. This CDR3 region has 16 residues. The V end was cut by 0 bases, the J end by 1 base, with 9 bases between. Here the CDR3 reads CASSYSSTVNTGELFF. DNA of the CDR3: TGTGCCAGCAGTTACTCCTCGACAGTGAACACCGGGGAGCTGTTTTTT.

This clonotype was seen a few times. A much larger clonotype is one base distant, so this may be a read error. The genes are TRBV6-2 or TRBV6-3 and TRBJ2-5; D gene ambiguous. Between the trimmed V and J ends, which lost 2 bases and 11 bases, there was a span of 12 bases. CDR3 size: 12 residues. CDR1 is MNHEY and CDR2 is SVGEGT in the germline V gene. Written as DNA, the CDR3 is TGTGCCAGCAGTTACCCAACCGATGAGCAGTACTTC. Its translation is CASSYPTDEQYF.

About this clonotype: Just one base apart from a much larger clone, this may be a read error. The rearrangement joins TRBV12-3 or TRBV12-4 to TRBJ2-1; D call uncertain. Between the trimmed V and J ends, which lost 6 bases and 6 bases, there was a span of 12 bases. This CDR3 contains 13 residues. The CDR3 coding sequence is TGTGCCAGCAGGTTGAGCATGGTCAATGAGCAGTTCTTC. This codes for CASRLSMVNEQFF.

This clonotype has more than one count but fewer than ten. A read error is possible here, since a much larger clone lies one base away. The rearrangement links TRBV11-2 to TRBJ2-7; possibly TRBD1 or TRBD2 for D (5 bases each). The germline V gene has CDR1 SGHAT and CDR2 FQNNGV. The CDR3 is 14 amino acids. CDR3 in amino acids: CTSSYGALLSEQYF. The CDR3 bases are TGTACCAGCAGTTACGGGGCCCTTTTGAGCGAGCAGTACTTC.

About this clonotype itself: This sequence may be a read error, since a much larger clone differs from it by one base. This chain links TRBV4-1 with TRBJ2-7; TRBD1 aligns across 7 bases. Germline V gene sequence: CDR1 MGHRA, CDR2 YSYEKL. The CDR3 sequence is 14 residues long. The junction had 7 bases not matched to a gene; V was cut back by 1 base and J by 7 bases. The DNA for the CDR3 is TGCGCCAGCAGCCAAGGTCACAGGGGAGAGGAGCAGTACTTC. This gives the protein CASSQGHRGEEQYF.

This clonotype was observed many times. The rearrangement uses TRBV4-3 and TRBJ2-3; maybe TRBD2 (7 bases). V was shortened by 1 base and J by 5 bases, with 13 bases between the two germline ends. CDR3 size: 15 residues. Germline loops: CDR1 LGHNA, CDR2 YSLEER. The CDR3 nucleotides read TGCGCCAGCAGCCAAGTCGCGGGGGCGGGAGATACGCAGTATTTT. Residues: CASSQVAGAGDTQYF.

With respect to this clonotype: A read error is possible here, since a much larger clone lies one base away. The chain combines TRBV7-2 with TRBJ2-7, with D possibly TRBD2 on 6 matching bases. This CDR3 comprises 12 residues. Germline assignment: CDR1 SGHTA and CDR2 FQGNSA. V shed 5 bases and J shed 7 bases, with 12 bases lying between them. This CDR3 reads CASSLYGTEQYF. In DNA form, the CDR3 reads TGTGCCAGCAGCCTCTACGGGACTGAGCAGTACTTC.

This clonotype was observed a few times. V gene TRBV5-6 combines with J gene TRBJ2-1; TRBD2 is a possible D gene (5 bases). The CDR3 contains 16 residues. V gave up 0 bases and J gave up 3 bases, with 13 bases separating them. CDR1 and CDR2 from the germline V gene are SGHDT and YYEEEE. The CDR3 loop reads CASSLAGGFSYNEQFF. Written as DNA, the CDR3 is TGTGCCAGCAGCTTGGCCGGCGGGTTTAGCTACAATGAGCAGTTCTTC.

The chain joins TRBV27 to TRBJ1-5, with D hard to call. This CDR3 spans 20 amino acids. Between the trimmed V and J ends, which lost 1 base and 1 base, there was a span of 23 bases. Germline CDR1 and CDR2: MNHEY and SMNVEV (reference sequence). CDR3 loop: CASSLYSPRGRPRSNQPQHF. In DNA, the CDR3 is TGTGCCAGCAGTTTATATTCCCCCCGAGGCAGGCCAAGAAGCAATCAGCCCCAGCATTTT.

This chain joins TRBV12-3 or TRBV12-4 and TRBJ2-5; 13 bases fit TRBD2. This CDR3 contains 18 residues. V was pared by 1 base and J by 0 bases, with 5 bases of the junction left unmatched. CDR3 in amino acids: CASSLVTSGREYQETQYF. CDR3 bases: TGTGCCAGCAGTTTAGTAACTAGCGGGAGGGAGTACCAAGAGACCCAGTACTTC.

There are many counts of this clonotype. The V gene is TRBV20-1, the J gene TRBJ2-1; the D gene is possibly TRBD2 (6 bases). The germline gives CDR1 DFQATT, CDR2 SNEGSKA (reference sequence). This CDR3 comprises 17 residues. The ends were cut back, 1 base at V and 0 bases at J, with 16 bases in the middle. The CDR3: CSARVQEGSFSYNEQFF. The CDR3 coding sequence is TGCAGTGCTAGAGTTCAGGAGGGCAGCTTCTCCTACAATGAGCAGTTCTTC.

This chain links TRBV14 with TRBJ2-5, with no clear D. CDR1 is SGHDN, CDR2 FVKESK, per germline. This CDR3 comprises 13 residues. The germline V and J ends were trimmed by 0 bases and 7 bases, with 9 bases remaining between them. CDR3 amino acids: CASSQDMGGTQYF. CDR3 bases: TGTGCCAGCAGCCAAGATATGGGCGGGACCCAGTACTTC.